This T cell receptor (beta chain) is from a study of beta chain features in type 1 diabetes. Points from the study as a whole: At VDJ recombination sites, type 1 diabetes patients had fewer insertions and more deleted nucleotides. Among patients with Type 1 diabetes, TCRB CDR3s were moderately but significantly shorter in every one of the four CD4+ subsets. Equally in patients and controls, PCR might preferentially amplify shorter templates.

Every bit of the isolated RNA underwent reverse transcription, so sequencing read expressed TCRB transcripts. An average of about 3.57 million reads was obtained for naive, central memory and regulatory T cell samples. TCRdb keeps only in-frame clones here, not all; method: immunoSEQ multiplex PCR. The table lists hundreds of thousands of clones, roughly 15% of them singletons. This clone was counted between two and nine times. Its cognate antigen is unknown. Sample: naive CD4+ T cells from blood. The sequence was obtained from a man aged 18 to 30 with type 1 diabetes.

The CDR3 protein is CASSASGFGGNEQFF. The DNA of the CDR3 is TGTGCCAGCAGCGCTTCGGGCTTCGGGGGCAATGAGCAGTTCTTC. The genes are TRBV9 and TRBJ2-1; weak D call: TRBD2 (6 bases). The germline V gene encodes CDR1 SGDLS and CDR2 YYNGEE. Trimming removed 3 bases at V and 6 bases at J, with 16 bases between. This CDR3 has 15 amino acids.